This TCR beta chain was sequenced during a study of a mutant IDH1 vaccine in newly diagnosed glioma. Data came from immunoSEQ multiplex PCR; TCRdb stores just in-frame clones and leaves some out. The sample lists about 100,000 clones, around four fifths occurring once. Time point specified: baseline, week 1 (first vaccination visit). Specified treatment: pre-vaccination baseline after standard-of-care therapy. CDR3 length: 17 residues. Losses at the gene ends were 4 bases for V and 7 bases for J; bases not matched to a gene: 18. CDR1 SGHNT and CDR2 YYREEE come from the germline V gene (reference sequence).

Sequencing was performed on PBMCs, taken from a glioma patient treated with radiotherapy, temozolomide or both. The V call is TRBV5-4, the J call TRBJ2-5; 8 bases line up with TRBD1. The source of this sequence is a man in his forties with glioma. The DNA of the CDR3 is TGTGCCAGCAGCGCGATTGGACAGGGAAGACCAAGGGGGACCCAGTACTTC. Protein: CASSAIGQGRPRGTQYF.